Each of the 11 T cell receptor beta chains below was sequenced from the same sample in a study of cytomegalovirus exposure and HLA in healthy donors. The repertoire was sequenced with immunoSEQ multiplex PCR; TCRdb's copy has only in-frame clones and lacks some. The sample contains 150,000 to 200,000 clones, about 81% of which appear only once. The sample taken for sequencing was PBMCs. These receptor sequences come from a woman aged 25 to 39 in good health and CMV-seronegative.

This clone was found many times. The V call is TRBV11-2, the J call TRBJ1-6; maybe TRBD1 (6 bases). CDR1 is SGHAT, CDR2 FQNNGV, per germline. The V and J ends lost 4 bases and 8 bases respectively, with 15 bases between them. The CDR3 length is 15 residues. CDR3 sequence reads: CASSSLQGRDSPLHF. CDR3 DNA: TGTGCCAGCAGCTCCCTACAGGGCCGCGATTCACCCCTCCACTTT.

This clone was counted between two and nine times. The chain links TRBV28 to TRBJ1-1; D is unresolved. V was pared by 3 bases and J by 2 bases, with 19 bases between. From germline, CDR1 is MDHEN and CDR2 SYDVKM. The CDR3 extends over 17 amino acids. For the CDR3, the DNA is TGTGCCAGCAGTTTCCCCTGGATACGGGGATTAAACACTGAAGCTTTCTTT. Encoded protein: CASSFPWIRGLNTEAFF.

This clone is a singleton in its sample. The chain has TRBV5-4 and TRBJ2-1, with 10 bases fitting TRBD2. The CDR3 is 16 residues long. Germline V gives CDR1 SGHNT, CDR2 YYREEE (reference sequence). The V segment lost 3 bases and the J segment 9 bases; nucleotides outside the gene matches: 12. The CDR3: CASSSHPGTSEGEQFF. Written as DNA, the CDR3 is TGTGCCAGCAGCTCTCACCCCGGGACTAGCGAGGGTGAGCAGTTCTTC.

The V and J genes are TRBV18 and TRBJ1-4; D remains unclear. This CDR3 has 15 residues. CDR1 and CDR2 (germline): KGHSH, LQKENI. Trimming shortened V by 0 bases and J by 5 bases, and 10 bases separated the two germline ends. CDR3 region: CASSPPIQVNEKLFF. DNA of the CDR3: TGTGCCAGCTCACCACCGATTCAGGTCAATGAAAAACTGTTTTTT.

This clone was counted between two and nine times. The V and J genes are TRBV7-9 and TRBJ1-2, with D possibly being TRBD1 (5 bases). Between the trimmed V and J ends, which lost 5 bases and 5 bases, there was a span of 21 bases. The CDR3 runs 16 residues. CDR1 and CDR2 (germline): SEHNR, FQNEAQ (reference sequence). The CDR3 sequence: CASSPSGGVRYYGYTF. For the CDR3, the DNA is TGTGCCAGCAGCCCCTCCGGGGGGGTGAGGTATTATGGCTACACCTTC.

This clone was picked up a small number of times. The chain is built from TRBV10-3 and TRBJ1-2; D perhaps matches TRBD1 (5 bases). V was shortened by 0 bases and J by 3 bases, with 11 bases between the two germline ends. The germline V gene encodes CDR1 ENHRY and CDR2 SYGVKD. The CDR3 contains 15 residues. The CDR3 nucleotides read TGTGCCATCAGTGAGTCGGGGGGTAGGGACTATGGCTACACCTTC. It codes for CAISESGGRDYGYTF.

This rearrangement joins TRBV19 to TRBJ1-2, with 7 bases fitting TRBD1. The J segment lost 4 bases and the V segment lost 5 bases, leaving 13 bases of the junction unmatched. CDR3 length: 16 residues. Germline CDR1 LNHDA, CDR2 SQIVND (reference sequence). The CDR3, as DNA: TGTGCCAGTAGTTACCTCCTGGACAGGTCCGGCTATGGCTACACCTTC. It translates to CASSYLLDRSGYGYTF.

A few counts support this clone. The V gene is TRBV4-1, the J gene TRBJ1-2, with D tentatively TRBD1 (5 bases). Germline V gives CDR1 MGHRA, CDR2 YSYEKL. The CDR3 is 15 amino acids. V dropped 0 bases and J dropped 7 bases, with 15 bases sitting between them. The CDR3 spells CASSQDQGKAGGYTF. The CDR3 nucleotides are TGCGCCAGCAGCCAAGATCAGGGAAAAGCGGGTGGCTACACCTTC.

The CDR3 protein is CASSLGDRIKGNTIYF. As DNA, the CDR3 is TGTGCCAGCAGCTTAGGAGACAGGATAAAAGGAAACACCATATATTTT. The chain uses TRBV7-9 and TRBJ1-3, with D perhaps TRBD1 (6 bases). CDR3 length: 16 residues. Germline CDR1 SEHNR, CDR2 FQNEAQ (reference sequence). Trimming pared 1 base from V and 4 bases from J, leaving 14 bases between.

CDR3 bases: TGTGCCAGCAGCCACGACAGGGTCGGTGGCTACACCTTC. This encodes CASSHDRVGGYTF. The rearrangement links TRBV6-5 to TRBJ1-2; 7 bases fit TRBD1. The CDR3 consists of 13 residues. The trim removed 6 bases at V and 7 bases at J, leaving 8 bases unmatched. Germline V CDR1 and CDR2: MNHEY, SVGAGI.

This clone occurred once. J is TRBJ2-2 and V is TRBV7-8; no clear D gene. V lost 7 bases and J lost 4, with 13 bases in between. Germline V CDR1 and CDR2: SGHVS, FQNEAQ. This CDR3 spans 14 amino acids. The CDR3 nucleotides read TGTGCCAGCAACAGACAAGGTTTCACCGGGGAGCTGTTTTTT. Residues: CASNRQGFTGELFF.